A single sample is the source of the 2 T cell receptor beta chains below, sequenced in a study of shared clonotypes between healthy human individuals. The table came from immunoSEQ multiplex PCR; TCRdb's copy has only in-frame clones and leaves some out. The sample shows more than 1,200,000 clones, less than 99% of them seen only once. Sequencing was done on a sample of naive CD4+ T cells sorted from blood. This sample's subset: CD45RA+ positively selected. Receptor source: a man aged 25 to 45 in good health.

On this clone itself: Other DNA sequences in the same sample also yield this CDR3. J is TRBJ1-2 and V is TRBV28; D not resolved. With 3 bases removed from V and 2 bases from J, the gap between germline ends came to 4 bases. The CDR3 runs 12 residues. Germline CDR1 is MDHEN and CDR2 is SYDVKM. CDR3 sequence: CASSLENYGYTF. DNA of the CDR3: TGTGCCAGCAGTTTGGAAAACTATGGCTACACCTTC.

The genes are TRBV5-1 and TRBJ2-7, with 13 nucleotides matching TRBD2. Germline lookup yields CDR1 SGHRS and CDR2 YFSETQ. The length of the CDR3 is 16 residues. The trim removed 0 bases at V and 6 bases at J, leaving 6 bases unmatched. Here the CDR3 DNA reads TGCGCCAGCAGCTTGGCGAGGACTAGCGGGAGTGGCGAGCAGTACTTC. This translates into CASSLARTSGSGEQYF. Full variable domain (rest looked up from reference TRBV5-1 and TRBJ2-7): KAGVTQTPRYLIKTRGQQVTLSCSPISGHRSVSWYQQTPGQGLQFLFEYFSETQRNKGNFPGRFSGRQFSNSRSEMNVSTLELGDSALYLCASSLARTSGSGEQYFGPGTRLTVT.